Listed below are T cell receptor beta chains from one sample, sequenced in a study of blood T cell repertoires in COVID-19. TCRdb's table, derived via immunoSEQ multiplex PCR, lists solely in-frame clones and lacks some. Found here are 100,000 or so clones, just under 95% of them singletons; the top ten hold around 5.7%. Sample: peripheral blood. These TCRs come from an older man with acute or convalescent COVID-19. Each CDR3 is given with its conserved first and last residue.

TRBV5-1	TRBJ2-7	CASSFASSYEQYF
TRBV27	TRBJ1-2	CASSPRDKDYGYTF
TRBV6-2/TRBV6-3	TRBJ2-4	CASSLGQGNIQYF
TRBV6-5	TRBJ1-5	CASSRTPNQPQHF
TRBV6-5	TRBJ1-6	CASRTGTVRNSPLHF
TRBV28	TRBJ1-2	CASSRQGYTF
TRBV15	TRBJ1-6	CATSRGSDGYNSPLHF
TRBV18	TRBJ1-5	CASSPPGGNQPQHF
TRBV30	TRBJ2-3	CAWSVGGGVTDTQYF
TRBV6-2/TRBV6-3	TRBJ2-7	CASSYKGWEQYF
TRBV6-5	TRBJ2-3	CASKLAGALTDTQYF
TRBV27	TRBJ1-1	CASSLGANTEAFF
TRBV7-6	TRBJ2-3	CASSLGIAGSTDTQYF
TRBV7-9	TRBJ1-1	CASSLDLKRGEAFF
TRBV18	TRBJ2-2	CASSPPNSGGTGELFF
TRBV5-5	TRBJ1-1	CASSLREATTEAFF
TRBV28	TRBJ1-2	CASSLFSDYGYTF
TRBV6-6	TRBJ1-4	CASSFQGANNEKLFF
TRBV6-5	TRBJ1-2	CASRITGGDVYGYTF
TRBV27	TRBJ1-3	CASSTTHSGNTIYF
TRBV9	TRBJ1-1	CASSAQGLGTEAFF
TRBV4-2	TRBJ2-1	CASSQERGSLGDEQFF
TRBV5-1	TRBJ2-7	CASSLYSSGGPRPYEQYF
TRBV7-9	TRBJ1-4	CASRQGAGEKLFF
TRBV27	TRBJ2-7	CASSPTGAETYEQYF
TRBV18	TRBJ2-7	CASSPLGGTYEQYF
TRBV7-3	TRBJ2-2	CASSLWASGNTGELFF
TRBV12-3/TRBV12-4	TRBJ2-3	CASSSAQNTQYF
TRBV7-8	TRBJ1-1	CASSVTGGRTEAFF
TRBV5-4	TRBJ1-2	CASSFAGVSYGYTF
TRBV15	TRBJ1-2	CATSRTGNYGYTF
TRBV5-1	TRBJ2-3	CASSEPLGLAGDTQYF
TRBV15	TRBJ2-7	CATSRDSGTAYEQYF
TRBV27	TRBJ2-1	CASSLGGNEQFF
TRBV27	TRBJ2-5	CASSRGQGSMKTQYF
TRBV5-8	TRBJ2-3	CASSLGAGGSADTQYF
TRBV2	TRBJ2-1	CASSVREGNNEQFF
TRBV5-5	TRBJ1-3	CASSLTETISGNTIYF
TRBV19	TRBJ1-4	CASSITGQGIANEKLFF
TRBV6-2/TRBV6-3	TRBJ2-1	CASSYGQVRGRKDNEQFF
TRBV30	TRBJ1-2	CAWSGTGDLNYGYTF
TRBV6-5	TRBJ2-3	CASSSDRGSTDTQYF
TRBV10-2	TRBJ1-4	CASSTGFTNEKLFF
TRBV25-1	TRBJ1-4	CASTRSGGNEKLFF
TRBV4-1	TRBJ1-2	CASSQVVALQVNYGYTF
TRBV6-6	TRBJ2-1	CASTGVLGGYNEQFF
TRBV6-2/TRBV6-3	TRBJ1-5	CASSYWTDYSNQPQHF
TRBV2	TRBJ1-2	CASRTDRAVYGYTF
TRBV20-1	TRBJ1-2	CSASGTGSNYGYTF
TRBV6-2/TRBV6-3	TRBJ1-1	CASSYTGIPEAFF
TRBV18	TRBJ1-4	CASSPWGGEKLFF
TRBV6-5	TRBJ2-7	CASGLLDGSLYEQYF
TRBV3-1/TRBV3-2	TRBJ2-2	CASSQDSGGNTGELFF